This entry lists 20 T cell receptor beta chains sequenced from one sample in a study of control samples from healthy donors and cancer patients. Generated by immunoSEQ multiplex PCR, the TCRdb table keeps only in-frame clones and is missing some. The sample includes roughly 130,000 clones, about nine tenths of them seen just once. Material: blood. The receptors come from a man aged 18 to 35 in good health.

The gene calls are TRBV6-5 and TRBJ1-4, with TRBD1 matching over 8 bases. After removal of 8 bases from V and 7 bases from J, the junction contained 6 bases not matched to a gene. The CDR3 covers 13 residues. Looked up from germline, CDR1 is MNHEY and CDR2 is SVGAGI. CDR3 DNA: TGTGCCAGCGACGGACAGGGATCTGAAAAACTGTTTTTT. It yields the protein CASDGQGSEKLFF.

The J gene is TRBJ1-3, the V gene TRBV19; no clear D. Trimming pared 1 base from V and 0 bases from J, leaving 13 bases between. The CDR3 consists of 17 residues. The germline V gene encodes CDR1 LNHDA and CDR2 SQIVND (reference sequence). The CDR3 DNA follows: TGTGCCAGTAGTATAGTGGTGGCAGAGAGCTCTGGAAACACCATATATTTT. Protein sequence: CASSIVVAESSGNTIYF.

This clone came up once. The chain recombines TRBV14 with TRBJ2-4; possible D gene TRBD2, 5 bases. There are 16 residues in the CDR3. The V and J ends lost 0 bases and 1 base respectively, with 10 bases between them. In germline, CDR1 is SGHDN, CDR2 FVKESK. In nucleotides, the CDR3 is TGTGCCAGCAGCCAAGAGGGAGCAACCGCCAAAAACATTCAGTACTTC. This translates into CASSQEGATAKNIQYF.

This clone was observed a single time. Within the sample, other DNA sequences also encode this same CDR3. The CDR3 spells CASSQEGSPLHF. The CDR3 DNA reads as TGTGCCAGCAGCCAAGAAGGTTCACCCCTCCACTTT. V gene TRBV3-1 (or the pseudogene TRBV3-2) combines with J gene TRBJ1-6; D gene unclear. Germline CDR1 LGHDT, CDR2 YNNKEL (reference sequence). Trimming left V 0 bases short and J 9 bases short, with 3 bases between. This CDR3 comprises 12 residues.

V gene TRBV14 combines with J gene TRBJ2-7; no clear D gene. V lost 8 bases and J 2 bases, leaving 10 bases between the germline ends. Germline values: CDR1 SGHDN, CDR2 FVKESK. The CDR3 loop spans 12 amino acids. The CDR3 DNA reads as TGTGCCAGCGAAACAGAGGCCTACGAGCAGTACGTC. This encodes CASETEAYEQYV.

The V and J genes are TRBV10-1 and TRBJ2-5; D possibly matches TRBD1 or TRBD2 (5 bases each). The V gene lost 5 bases and the J gene lost 5 bases, with 15 bases spanning the gap. This CDR3 has 14 amino acids. Germline lookup yields CDR1 WNHNN and CDR2 SYGVQD (reference sequence). The CDR3 DNA follows: TGCGCCAGCAGTCCCGGGGACCTAGGGGAGACCCAGTACTTC. Translating gives CASSPGDLGETQYF.

V and J are TRBV11-3 and TRBJ1-5; TRBD1 matches at 7 bases. The ends lost 5 bases at V and 7 bases at J; junction bases unmatched: 11. CDR3 length: 15 amino acids. The germline CDR1 and CDR2 sequences are SGHNT and YENEEA. In nucleotides, the CDR3 is TGTGCCAGCAGCAGTACAGGGGCCGGCATGCAGCCCCAGCATTTT. Protein product: CASSSTGAGMQPQHF.

The chain joins TRBV28 to TRBJ1-5; D is uncertain. The CDR3 totals 15 residues. Per germline, CDR1 MDHEN and CDR2 SYDVKM. Trimming removed 5 bases from V and 0 bases from J, with 11 bases in between. In DNA form, the CDR3 reads TGTGCCAGCAGTAACAGACTCTCTAGCAATCAGCCCCAGCATTTT. This codes for CASSNRLSSNQPQHF.

The rearrangement uses TRBV6-5 and TRBJ1-2, with TRBD1 identical over 7 bases. The V gene's germline CDR1 is MNHEY and CDR2 SVGAGI. V trimming: 6 bases; J trimming: 4 bases; junction bases outside the gene matches: 8. The CDR3 covers 14 residues. In DNA, the CDR3 is TGTGCCAGCAGCCAAGACAGGGATCTCTATGGCTACACCTTC. Translation gives CASSQDRDLYGYTF.

The chain couples TRBV19 to TRBJ1-6; TRBD1 aligns across 7 bases. With V trimmed by 7 bases and J by 7 bases, 13 bases remained unmatched. Per germline, CDR1 LNHDA and CDR2 SQIVND (reference sequence). The CDR3 covers 16 residues. CDR3 region: CASMGVLGQENSPLHF. In DNA, the CDR3 is TGTGCCAGTATGGGCGTACTTGGACAGGAAAATTCACCCCTCCACTTT.

The V gene is TRBV9, the J gene TRBJ2-7, with 8 nucleotides matching TRBD1. The ends lost 2 bases at V and 5 bases at J; junction bases unmatched: 6. From germline, CDR1 is SGDLS and CDR2 YYNGEE. The CDR3 totals 14 residues. CDR3 protein: CASSVGQAIDEQYF. CDR3 in DNA: TGTGCCAGCAGCGTGGGACAGGCTATCGACGAGCAGTACTTC.

On this clone itself: The junction and the germline gene differ at one end; a read error may be behind it. This CDR3 reads CASSVAGNSYNEQFF. DNA of the CDR3: TGTGCCAGCAGTGTAGCGGGAAATTCCTACAATGAGCAGTTCTTC. This chain links TRBV9 with TRBJ2-1; 8 bases map to TRBD2. Germline CDR1 and CDR2: SGDLS and YYNGEE. The CDR3 has 15 residues.

The chain joins TRBV7-3 to TRBJ2-5; 10 bases map to TRBD2. The germline V gene encodes CDR1 SGHTA and CDR2 FQGTGA. J lost 5 bases, V lost 2 bases, and 5 bases had no gene match. CDR3 size: 15 residues. The CDR3 is CASSLVAGGSETQYF. As DNA, the CDR3 is TGTGCCAGCAGCTTAGTAGCGGGAGGTTCCGAGACCCAGTACTTC.

The genes are TRBV18 and TRBJ2-3; 8 bases are shared with TRBD2. The ends lost 3 bases at V and 1 base at J; junction bases unmatched: 6. Germline CDR1 KGHSH, CDR2 LQKENI. The CDR3 extends over 16 amino acids. Here the CDR3 reads CASSPLSGGGTDTQYF. For the CDR3, the DNA is TGTGCCAGCTCACCTCTTTCGGGGGGGGGCACAGATACGCAGTATTTT. The full variable domain, with the rest looked up from reference TRBV18 and TRBJ2-3, is NAGVMQNPRHLVRRRGQEARLRCSPMKGHSHVYWYRQLPEEGLKFMVYLQKENIIDESGMPKERFSAEFPKEGPSILRIQQVVRGDSAAYFCASSPLSGGGTDTQYFGPGTRLTVL.

This sequence joins TRBV6-1 and TRBJ2-1; D not certain. This CDR3 has 15 residues. Trimming pared 3 bases from V and 0 bases from J, leaving 9 bases between. Germline V gives CDR1 MNHNS, CDR2 SASEGT. The CDR3 reads CASSDGVFSYNEQFF. The CDR3 DNA reads TGTGCCAGCAGTGACGGAGTTTTCTCCTACAATGAGCAGTTCTTC.

The rearrangement links TRBV5-5 to TRBJ2-7; either TRBD1 or TRBD2 may fit D (5 bases each). CDR1 and CDR2 (germline): SGHKS, YYEKEE (reference sequence). Trimming removed 4 bases at V and 0 bases at J, with 20 bases between. This CDR3 has 17 amino acids. The CDR3 DNA is TGTGCCAGCAGCCTACCTTCCGGGACGGCGAGCTCCTACGAGCAGTACGTC. It encodes CASSLPSGTASSYEQYV.

The gene calls are TRBV2 and TRBJ2-7; tentatively, D is TRBD2 (5 bases). This CDR3 contains 14 residues. Trimming stripped 4 bases from V and 3 bases from J, with 13 bases between. The germline V gene encodes CDR1 SNHLY and CDR2 FYNNEI. CDR3 amino acids: CASSGRLGDYEQYV. The CDR3 nucleotides read TGTGCCAGCAGTGGAAGGCTCGGGGACTACGAGCAGTACGTC.

The genes are TRBV11-3 and TRBJ1-1; 8 nucleotides match TRBD1. The J segment lost 1 base and the V segment lost 5 bases, leaving 6 bases of the junction unmatched. Germline assignment: CDR1 SGHNT and CDR2 YENEEA. CDR3 length: 15 amino acids. The DNA for the CDR3 is TGTGCCAGCAGCCCTCAGGGGGCAACGAACACTGAAGCTTTCTTT. Its translation: CASSPQGATNTEAFF.

The J gene is TRBJ2-5, the V gene TRBV24-1; TRBD1 matches 7 bases. Germline values: CDR1 KGHDR, CDR2 SFDVKD. The CDR3 is 13 amino acids. With 8 bases clipped from V and 5 bases from J, the junction kept 7 bases outside the gene matches. The CDR3 sequence is CATNDRAGETQYF. CDR3 bases: TGTGCCACCAACGACAGGGCAGGGGAGACCCAGTACTTC.

The J gene is TRBJ1-3, the V gene TRBV5-7, with D possibly matching TRBD1 (6 bases). TRBV5-7 is treated as an ORF (open reading frame) with a function not yet certain. The CDR3 is made up of 15 amino acids. V lost 4 bases, J lost 0 bases, and 11 bases lay in between. The chain's CDR3 is CASSPDSYSGNTIYF. In nucleotides, the CDR3 is TGTGCCAGCAGCCCGGACAGTTACTCTGGAAACACCATATATTTT.